These 20 T cell receptor beta chains were all obtained from the same sample, sequenced in a study of T cells expressing NK-cell markers. TCRdb re-called the 5' RACE reads; every CDR3 protein appears as one record, without DNA. The sample holds hundreds of thousands of distinct CDR3 sequences. The sample consisted of blood T cells: a sorted CD56 or NKG2C T cell subset, CD4+ or CD8+ T cells, or bulk PBMC T cells (not recorded which). All receptors derive from a man aged 18-70 years in good health.

This sequence joins TRBV5-1 and TRBJ2-3; TCRdb reports TRBD1, a call that lacks DNA to check it against. The CDR3 runs to 16 residues. Germline V gene sequence: CDR1 SGHRS, CDR2 YFSETQ. CDR3 sequence: CASSLTGTGVGDTQYF.

The genes are TRBV3-1 and TRBJ2-7. Germline CDR1 and CDR2: LGHDT and YNNKEL (reference sequence). This CDR3 region has 14 residues. The CDR3 is CASSQEYRPYEQYF.

V gene TRBV12-3 or TRBV12-4 combines with J gene TRBJ2-1; checking the TCRdb D call of TRBD2 is not possible without DNA. CDR3 length equals 14 residues. The CDR3 sequence is CASTRLGLENEQFF.

The J gene is TRBJ1-1, the V gene TRBV11-2; TCRdb proposes TRBD1, but this gene call is untestable without DNA. Germline CDR1 and CDR2: SGHAT and FQNNGV. This CDR3 comprises 14 residues. The CDR3 sequence is CASSLPPENTEAFF.

The V call is TRBV5-1, the J call TRBJ2-3; lacking DNA, the TRBD1 call made by TCRdb goes unchecked. This CDR3 has 14 residues. Germline loops: CDR1 SGHRS, CDR2 YFSETQ. CDR3 sequence: CASRGTVSGDTQYF.

CDR3: CASRLGGSVNEQFF. This chain uses TRBV11-1 with TRBJ2-1; TCRdb selects TRBD2, and the lack of DNA leaves this call unchecked. Germline V gives CDR1 SGHAT, CDR2 FQDESV (reference sequence). This CDR3 region has 14 residues.

This chain joins TRBV3-1 and TRBJ2-2; TCRdb selects TRBD1, and the lack of DNA leaves this call unchecked. The germline V gene has CDR1 LGHDT and CDR2 YNNKEL (reference sequence). The CDR3 is 18 amino acids. CDR3 region: CASSPGARTFVGTGELFF.

V is TRBV5-1 and J is TRBJ2-2; TCRdb gives TRBD2 as the D gene, but with no DNA this cannot be confirmed. The germline V gene encodes CDR1 SGHRS and CDR2 YFSETQ. CDR3 length: 15 amino acids. CDR3 sequence: CASRGRSANTGELFF. Looking up the rest from reference TRBV5-1 and TRBJ2-2 gives the full variable domain: KAGVTQTPRYLIKTRGQQVTLSCSPISGHRSVSWYQQTPGQGLQFLFEYFSETQRNKGNFPGRFSGRQFSNSRSEMNVSTLELGDSALYLCASRGRSANTGELFFGEGSRLTVL.

The chain employs TRBV7-9 and TRBJ1-2; there is no DNA to check the TCRdb D call of TRBD1. This CDR3 has 14 amino acids. Germline assignment: CDR1 SEHNR and CDR2 FQNEAQ (reference sequence). This chain's CDR3 is CASSMQTGSYGYTF.

This rearrangement joins TRBV4-2 to TRBJ1-2; without DNA, the TCRdb call of TRBD1 cannot be checked. Germline values: CDR1 LGHNA, CDR2 YNFKEQ. The CDR3 loop spans 16 amino acids. CDR3 loop: CASSQEGRQAPSGYTF.

The chain recombines TRBV10-3 with TRBJ2-1; checking the TCRdb D call of TRBD2 is not possible without DNA. The CDR3 is 13 residues long. Germline lookup yields CDR1 ENHRY and CDR2 SYGVKD. The CDR3 is CAISAQGRGEQFF.

The rearrangement uses TRBV7-7 and TRBJ2-7; TCRdb's D gene call, TRBD1, goes unchecked for lack of DNA. This CDR3 is 18 amino acids long. From germline, CDR1 is SSHAT and CDR2 FNYEAQ (reference sequence). This CDR3 reads CASSLECRDSHCSYEQYF.

The genes are TRBV7-6 and TRBJ1-6; TCRdb names TRBD1, which stays unverified in the absence of DNA. In germline, CDR1 is SGHVS, CDR2 FNYEAQ. The CDR3 length is 17 residues. CDR3 loop: CASSARAGQGSNSPLHF. Full variable domain (outside the CDR3, taken from reference TRBV7-6 and TRBJ1-6): GAGVSQSPRYKVTKRGQDVALRCDPISGHVSLYWYRQALGQGPEFLTYFNYEAQQDKSGLPNDRFSAERPEGSISTLTIQRTEQRDSAMYRCASSARAGQGSNSPLHFGNGTRLTVT.

The chain carries TRBV12-5 and TRBJ2-7; TCRdb's D call of TRBD2 is untestable without DNA. Germline V gene lookup returns CDR1 LGHNT and CDR2 FRNRAP. The CDR3 has 18 residues. The CDR3: CASGLEGRTSGINYEQYF.

CDR3: CASNSGGYNEQFF. The gene calls are TRBV12-3 or TRBV12-4 and TRBJ2-1; TCRdb calls TRBD2, which cannot be checked without DNA. This CDR3 is 13 amino acids long.

V is TRBV3-1 and J is TRBJ1-5. Germline V gene data show CDR1 as LGHDT and CDR2 as YNNKEL (reference sequence). The CDR3 covers 14 residues. CDR3 sequence reads: CASSHGNSNQPQHF.

The J gene is TRBJ1-1, the V gene TRBV15. The germline V gene has CDR1 LNHNV and CDR2 YYDKDF (reference sequence). This CDR3 spans 14 amino acids. The CDR3 is CATSWTMGGTEAFF. Using reference TRBV15 and TRBJ1-1 for the parts outside the CDR3, the full variable domain is DAMVIQNPRYQVTQFGKPVTLSCSQTLNHNVMYWYQQKSSQAPKLLFHYYDKDFNNEADTPDNFQSRRPNTSFCFLDIRSPGLGDTAMYLCATSWTMGGTEAFFGQGTRLTVV.

The J gene is TRBJ2-3, the V gene TRBV11-2; without DNA, the TCRdb call of TRBD2 cannot be checked. Germline-derived CDR1 and CDR2 are SGHAT and FQNNGV. The CDR3 spans 15 residues. CDR3 amino acids: CASRPIRAGGNTQYF.

CDR3 amino acids: CASQGPTYEQYF. The chain employs TRBV12-3 or TRBV12-4 and TRBJ2-7. This CDR3 region has 12 residues.

V and J are TRBV2 and TRBJ2-7; TCRdb outputs TRBD1, but without DNA this stays unchecked. Germline CDR1 reads SNHLY; CDR2 reads FYNNEI. This CDR3 region has 14 residues. The CDR3 here is CASSEATGSYEQYF.